This T cell receptor (beta chain) was observed in a study of T cell responses to AZD1222 COVID-19 vaccine. TCRdb keeps only in-frame clones here, not all; method: immunoSEQ multiplex PCR. This table holds more than 90,000 clones, 70% to 85% found once. The V gene end was trimmed by 3 bases and the J gene end by 4 bases; junction bases not matched to a gene: 8. This CDR3 has 15 amino acids. Germline CDR1 KGHSH, CDR2 LQKENI. Both about-4-week and about-12-week second-dose recipients were combined. This clone was recorded once. Its antigen remains unidentified. The study's findings and limits: CD4 TCRs associated with vaccination spanned spike, dominating at 160-218 and 743-854. The donor group comprised mostly white British people and more females; the analysis possibly underestimated clonal diversity.

This receptor was taken from an adult who received the AZD1222 COVID-19 vaccine. The chain is built from TRBV18 and TRBJ2-7, with 8 bases that match TRBD2. This material consisted of peripheral blood, taken 28 days after the second AZD1222 dose. The CDR3 DNA follows: TGTGCCAGCTCACCGGACGGGGGGGGCCCTTACGAGCAGTACTTC. Translating it yields CASSPDGGGPYEQYF.